Presented here are 16 T cell receptor beta chains from one specimen sequenced in a study of OX40 agonist ivuxolimab in advanced cancers. Some clones are missing from TCRdb's copy, which holds only in-frame ones; the method was immunoSEQ multiplex PCR. The table records about 94,000 clones, around 94% of them present only once. The source material was CD4+ or CD8+ T cells sorted from blood, sampled in a trial of the OX40 agonist ivuxolimab. The origin of the receptors is an adult with an advanced solid tumor such as melanoma, head and neck, liver or kidney cancer.

The CDR3 region has the DNA TGTGCCAGTAGTAGTACAGGGTATGTCGACCAGCCCCAGCATTTT. It specifies CASSSTGYVDQPQHF. The V gene is TRBV19, the J gene TRBJ1-5; possible D gene TRBD1, 6 bases. The CDR3 is 15 residues long. Germline CDR1 reads LNHDA; CDR2 reads SQIVND (reference sequence). Between the trimmed V and J ends, which lost 4 bases and 7 bases, there was a span of 17 bases.

The sample holds one count of this clone. V gene TRBV7-2 combines with J gene TRBJ1-6, with D perhaps TRBD1 (5 bases). CDR1 is SGHTA and CDR2 is FQGNSA in the germline V gene. V dropped 6 bases and J dropped 7 bases, with 19 bases sitting between them. The CDR3 extends over 16 amino acids. CDR3 in amino acids: CASRLVGRILNSPLHF. In DNA, the CDR3 is TGTGCCAGCAGGCTAGTGGGACGGATTCTAAATTCACCCCTCCACTTT.

The rearrangement joins TRBV2 to TRBJ1-5; D uncertain. Germline V gene sequence: CDR1 SNHLY, CDR2 FYNNEI. V was clipped by 6 bases and J by 9 bases, with 21 bases between them. The CDR3 consists of 15 residues. The CDR3 here is CASSEFDGLTWPQHF. The CDR3 DNA reads TGTGCCAGCAGCGAATTCGACGGTTTAACTTGGCCCCAGCATTTT.

The rearrangement links TRBV5-6 to TRBJ1-3; D gene unclear. The CDR3 is 15 amino acids. Germline V gene sequence: CDR1 SGHDT, CDR2 YYEEEE. Trimming pared 4 bases from V and 2 bases from J, leaving 13 bases between. The CDR3 spells CASSPAPGTGNTIYF. CDR3 DNA sequence: TGTGCCAGCAGCCCGGCGCCGGGGACTGGAAACACCATATATTTT.

This chain uses TRBV29-1 with TRBJ1-2; 9 nucleotides match TRBD1. With V trimmed by 5 bases and J by 5 bases, 6 bases remained unmatched. In germline, CDR1 is SQVTM, CDR2 ANQGSEA. The CDR3 is made up of 13 amino acids. The CDR3 spells CSVLPGQGYGYTF. The CDR3, as DNA: TGCAGCGTTCTCCCGGGACAGGGTTATGGCTACACCTTC.

V usage is TRBV4-1 and J usage is TRBJ2-5; TRBD2 agrees at 12 bases. The CDR3 runs 18 residues. Losses at the gene ends were 0 bases for V and 3 bases for J; bases not matched to a gene: 8. CDR1 is MGHRA and CDR2 is YSYEKL in the germline V gene. The CDR3 region has the DNA TGCGCCAGCAGCCAAGATCGCCTGACTAGCGGGAGAGAAGAGACCCAGTACTTC. Protein product: CASSQDRLTSGREETQYF.

The chain uses TRBV18 and TRBJ2-5; D is unclear. Germline V gene sequence: CDR1 KGHSH, CDR2 LQKENI. This CDR3 contains 15 residues. The germline V and J ends were trimmed by 0 bases and 3 bases, with 11 bases remaining between them. This chain's CDR3 is CASSPPYSSKETQYF. CDR3 coding DNA: TGTGCCAGCTCACCACCGTACAGTAGTAAAGAGACCCAGTACTTC.

The chain carries TRBV5-1 and TRBJ2-1, with 12 bases matching TRBD1. The CDR3 totals 16 residues. Germline V gives CDR1 SGHRS, CDR2 YFSETQ. The V gene end was trimmed by 4 bases and the J gene end by 8 bases; junction bases not matched to a gene: 10. The CDR3 sequence is CASSVAGTGGIYEQFF. In DNA form, the CDR3 reads TGCGCCAGCAGCGTGGCCGGGACAGGGGGCATCTATGAGCAGTTCTTC.

J is TRBJ1-2 and V is TRBV30, with 11 bases fitting TRBD1. Losses at the gene ends were 3 bases for V and 8 bases for J; bases not matched to a gene: 14. The CDR3 contains 16 residues. Germline CDR1 reads GTSNPN; CDR2 reads SVGIG (reference sequence). The CDR3 DNA sequence: TGTGCCTGGAGCCACCCAGAGGGACAGGGGGTTTACGGCTACACCTTC. Amino acid sequence: CAWSHPEGQGVYGYTF.

This rearrangement joins TRBV9 to TRBJ2-2, with D perhaps assigned TRBD1 or TRBD2 (5 bases each). The CDR3 is 16 amino acids. Trimming left V 3 bases short and J 1 base short, with 13 bases between. Germline V gene sequence: CDR1 SGDLS, CDR2 YYNGEE. The CDR3 DNA follows: TGTGCCAGCAGCGCAGGGACCCCCTTGAACACCGGGGAGCTGTTTTTT. Translated: CASSAGTPLNTGELFF.

The chain recombines TRBV14 with TRBJ2-5; 12 bases match TRBD2. CDR3 length: 15 residues. The J segment lost 4 bases and the V segment lost 6 bases, leaving 6 bases of the junction unmatched. Germline-derived CDR1 and CDR2 are SGHDN and FVKESK. The chain's CDR3 is CASRPSGRARETQYF. DNA of the CDR3: TGTGCCAGCAGACCTAGCGGGAGGGCCCGAGAGACCCAGTACTTC.

J is TRBJ2-3 and V is TRBV6-1; no clear D. V lost 6 bases, J lost 4 bases, and 14 bases lay in between. CDR1 is MNHNS, CDR2 SASEGT, per germline. CDR3 length: 14 amino acids. This CDR3 is CASSLGSKPDTQYF. The CDR3 region has the DNA TGTGCCAGCAGCCTGGGTAGCAAACCAGATACGCAGTATTTT.

This clone came up once. The V call is TRBV7-2, the J call TRBJ2-7; D tentatively fits TRBD1 or TRBD2 (6 bases each). With 5 bases removed from V and 4 bases from J, the gap between germline ends came to 18 bases. CDR3 length equals 15 residues. Germline CDR1 reads SGHTA; CDR2 reads FQGNSA. This chain's CDR3 is CASSPLVGGGYEQYF. CDR3 DNA sequence: TGTGCCAGCAGCCCCCTAGTGGGGGGCGGATACGAGCAGTACTTC.

This clone was detected only a few times. This chain connects TRBV7-9 to TRBJ1-1, with D uncertain. CDR1 and CDR2 from the germline V gene are SEHNR and FQNEAQ (reference sequence). The CDR3 is 10 amino acids. Deletions cut 6 bases from V and 5 bases from J, with 4 bases between. Here the CDR3 DNA reads TGTGCCAGCAGGGAGACTGAAGCTTTCTTT. This codes for CASRETEAFF. Filled out from reference TRBV7-9 and TRBJ1-1, the complete variable domain reads DTGVSQNPRHKITKRGQNVTFRCDPISEHNRLYWYRQTLGQGPEFLTYFQNEAQLEKSRLLSDRFSAERPKGSFSTLEIQRTEQGDSAMYLCASRETEAFFGQGTRLTVV.

The chain carries TRBV6-5 and TRBJ2-1; D is uncertain. Germline assignment: CDR1 MNHEY and CDR2 SVGAGI. Trimming took off 2 bases at V and 7 bases at J, with 15 bases between the two ends. The CDR3 runs 15 residues. The DNA of the CDR3 is TGTGCCAGCAGTTACAGGTCCGTGAAACTGAATGAGCAGTTCTTC. Protein: CASSYRSVKLNEQFF.

The chain combines TRBV5-5 with TRBJ1-2, with D unresolved. CDR1 is SGHKS and CDR2 is YYEKEE in the germline V gene (reference sequence). V lost 0 bases and J lost 1, with 13 bases in between. The CDR3 is 16 residues long. The CDR3 DNA sequence: TGTGCCAGCAGCTTGGGAGAAGTGGGCCTTAACTATGGCTACACCTTC. Translating gives CASSLGEVGLNYGYTF.